This record looks at one TCR beta chain sequence and its context. Its antigen is currently unknown. PCR primers comprised 60 Vbeta and 13 Jbeta primers. In the study's own analysis: A follow-up analysis tallied 70 million to 80 million unique TCR beta chains, roughly 11 million shared. Sequenced by immunoSEQ multiplex PCR; TCRdb stores in-frame clones only, minus some. Clone size and V and J calls were adopted from that table, with D and trimming inferred from the DNA. The sample comprises tens of thousands of clones, around 83% of which are singletons, and more than 1.5% rests with the top ten. These data are taken from a study of cytomegalovirus exposure and HLA in healthy donors. Across the whole study: Earlier sequencing of 150 million to 200 million T cells yielded fewer than 140 million unique TCR beta sequences. Most donors, about 82% of around 400 genotyped, fell in the Caucasian-associated ancestry cluster. Findings and limits, study-wide: No immune exposure information besides CMV serostatus was available.

This CDR3 is built from 16 residues. In germline, CDR1 is ENHRY, CDR2 SYGVKD. The ends were cut back, 4 bases at V and 0 bases at J, with 13 bases in the middle. The specimen sequenced was PBMCs. This chain links TRBV10-3 with TRBJ2-1, with a tentative D call TRBD1 (6 bases). This sequence was found in a human donor in good health. In nucleotides, the CDR3 is TGTGCCATCAGTGCCCCTGACAGGAGCTCCTACAATGAGCAGTTCTTC. Its translation: CAISAPDRSSYNEQFF.